This TCR beta chain was identified in a study of shared clonotypes between healthy human individuals. Study-wide background: Used for every donor were three CD4 naive, three CD4 memory, two CD8 naive and one CD8 memory plate.

V was clipped by 4 bases and J by 2 bases; unmatched bases: 3. The CDR3 length is 15 residues. From germline, CDR1 is MNHEY and CDR2 SMNVEV (reference sequence). Naivety among CD8 cells was defined by CD45RO negativity and positive CCR7 selection, thereby excluding terminally differentiated effector memory CD45RA+ cells. The data were produced by immunoSEQ multiplex PCR, yet TCRdb's version contains in-frame clones alone and is incomplete. Among some 2.1 million clones, roughly 95% were seen once, and the ten largest hold under 2%. The sample was naive CD8+ T cells from PBMCs. The rearrangement joins TRBV27 to TRBJ2-7, with 12 bases fitting TRBD1. This sequence originates from a man younger than 35 in good health. Some clones in this sample may be carry-over from other donors' samples. The CDR3: CASSSRDRGPYEQYF. The CDR3 bases are TGTGCCAGCAGTTCTAGGGACAGGGGGCCCTACGAGCAGTACTTC.